These 20 T cell receptor beta chains originate from one sample sequenced in a study of blood T cells in healthy people across ages. The use of a sample-barcoded 5' primer and a J-beta primer mix characterized a second PCR of about 7 to 12 cycles. TCRdb redid the calling of the 5' RACE reads with MiXCR, one entry per CDR3 protein. Of some 1.8 million distinct CDR3 sequences in the sample, about 39% were seen once. The sample was blood. The receptor source for this set is a human donor in good health.

V is TRBV7-3 and J is TRBJ2-3, with 12 bases that match TRBD2. The germline CDR1 and CDR2 sequences are SGHTA and FQGTGA. Losses at the gene ends were 5 bases for V and 6 bases for J; bases not matched to a gene: 9. There are 16 residues in the CDR3. In DNA form, the CDR3 reads TGTGCCAGCAGCCCGCAACTAGCGGGGGGATTTGATACGCAGTATTTT. Its translation: CASSPQLAGGFDTQYF.

The chain couples TRBV14 to TRBJ2-1; D may be TRBD1 (5 bases). This CDR3 spans 12 amino acids. Germline V gene data show CDR1 as SGHDN and CDR2 as FVKESK. V was trimmed by 0 bases and J by 9 bases, leaving 6 bases between them. The CDR3 region has the DNA TGTGCCAGCAGCCAAGATGACAGTGAGCAGTTCTTC. The encoded protein is CASSQDDSEQFF.

The chain employs TRBV11-1 and TRBJ1-1; D remains unclear. The germline V gene encodes CDR1 SGHAT and CDR2 FQDESV (reference sequence). V was trimmed by 7 bases and J by 2 bases, leaving 17 bases between them. This CDR3 comprises 15 residues. This CDR3 reads CASNPPGGGNTEAFF. As DNA, the CDR3 is TGTGCCAGCAACCCCCCCGGAGGCGGAAACACTGAAGCTTTCTTT.

This clonotype was counted ten times or more. This chain uses TRBV11-1 with TRBJ2-1, with a tentative D call TRBD1 (5 bases). The V end was cut by 1 base, the J end by 0 bases, with 7 bases between. Germline CDR1 SGHAT, CDR2 FQDESV (reference sequence). The CDR3 is made up of 15 amino acids. The CDR3 DNA follows: TGTGCCAGCAGCTTAGACAGGAACTCCTACAATGAGCAGTTCTTC. Residues: CASSLDRNSYNEQFF.

The rearrangement links TRBV20-1 to TRBJ2-4; possible D gene TRBD2, 6 bases. Matching the DNA end better, TRBJ2-5 makes the J call doubtful. The CDR3 sequence is 12 residues long. The V gene's germline CDR1 is DFQATT and CDR2 SNEGSKA (reference sequence). This CDR3 reads CSAREGGETQYF. CDR3 nucleotides: TGCAGTGCTAGAGAGGGGGGAGAGACCCAGTACTTC.

The rearrangement uses TRBV5-4 and TRBJ2-1; 9 bases agree with TRBD1. Germline V gene data show CDR1 as SGHNT and CDR2 as YYREEE (reference sequence). The V segment lost 4 bases and the J segment 6 bases; nucleotides outside the gene matches: 8. This CDR3 is built from 15 residues. The chain's CDR3 is CASSAGQGGINEQFF. CDR3 DNA sequence: TGTGCCAGCAGCGCGGGACAGGGAGGGATCAATGAGCAGTTCTTC. Full variable domain (outside the CDR3, taken from reference TRBV5-4 and TRBJ2-1): ETGVTQSPTHLIKTRGQQVTLRCSSQSGHNTVSWYQQALGQGPQFIFQYYREEENGRGNFPPRFSGLQFPNYSSELNVNALELDDSALYLCASSAGQGGINEQFFGPGTRLTVL.

The chain couples TRBV12-3 or TRBV12-4 to TRBJ2-5; 9 bases agree with TRBD1. The CDR3 has 17 amino acids. The J segment lost 5 bases and the V segment lost 6 bases, leaving 16 bases of the junction unmatched. The CDR3 reads CASSQRRGQGSTETQYF. CDR3 bases: TGTGCCAGCAGCCAACGGAGGGGACAGGGTTCGACCGAGACCCAGTACTTC.

Here the CDR3 reads CASSRETDTDTQYF. In DNA form, the CDR3 reads TGTGCCAGCAGCCGGGAAACAGATACAGATACGCAGTATTTT. The chain couples TRBV3-1 to TRBJ2-3, with D uncertain. Trimming took off 4 bases at V and 3 bases at J, with 11 bases between the two ends. The CDR3 is made up of 14 amino acids. The germline CDR1 and CDR2 sequences are LGHDT and YNNKEL (reference sequence).

J is TRBJ1-2 and V is TRBV20-1, with 8 bases aligning to TRBD1. This CDR3 is 14 amino acids long. Unmatched junction bases numbered 10, after V lost 6 bases and J lost 4 bases. Per the germline V gene, CDR1 is DFQATT and CDR2 is SNEGSKA (reference sequence). CDR3 amino acids: CSATPGGGSYGYTF. Here the CDR3 DNA reads TGCAGTGCCACTCCAGGGGGCGGTTCCTATGGCTACACCTTC.

The chain combines TRBV29-1 with TRBJ2-7, with 9 bases identical to TRBD1. V dropped 5 bases and J dropped 2; count of bases not matched to a gene: 7. There are 14 residues in the CDR3. Germline CDR1 reads SQVTM; CDR2 reads ANQGSEA. CDR3 protein: CSVTKGQGPYEQYF. CDR3 DNA sequence: TGCAGCGTTACCAAGGGACAGGGACCCTACGAGCAGTACTTC.

The chain recombines TRBV29-1 with TRBJ2-7; a possible D gene is TRBD1 (5 bases). Looked up from germline, CDR1 is SQVTM and CDR2 is ANQGSEA. The CDR3 consists of 12 residues. The ends were cut back, 7 bases at V and 7 bases at J, with 17 bases in the middle. The CDR3 loop is CSAAGNYNEQYF. The CDR3 coding sequence is TGCAGCGCGGCAGGGAATTACAATGAGCAGTACTTC.

The table lists this clonotype with a few counts. Here the CDR3 reads CSVERGPITDTQYF. In DNA, the CDR3 is TGCAGCGTTGAACGGGGGCCGATCACAGATACGCAGTATTTT. V and J are TRBV29-1 and TRBJ2-3; D assignment may be TRBD1 or TRBD2 (6 bases each). Germline V gene data show CDR1 as SQVTM and CDR2 as ANQGSEA. This CDR3 comprises 14 residues. Deletions cut 2 bases from V and 2 bases from J, with 11 bases between.

The rearrangement uses TRBV20-1 and TRBJ2-7, with D maybe TRBD2 (5 bases). There are 14 residues in the CDR3. Trimming removed 3 bases from V and 8 bases from J, with 20 bases in between. Germline CDR1 and CDR2: DFQATT and SNEGSKA (reference sequence). CDR3 sequence (DNA): TGCAGTGCTAGCAGGCTTAGCGTAACAGCTAAGCAGTACTTC. Its protein product is CSASRLSVTAKQYF.

This clonotype has a handful of counts. The chain recombines TRBV4-3 with TRBJ1-2; TRBD1 aligns across 9 bases. V lost 4 bases to trimming and J lost 8 bases; unmatched junction nucleotides: 17. Looked up from germline, CDR1 is LGHNA and CDR2 is YSLEER. The CDR3 extends over 17 amino acids. CDR3 residues: CASSLRDRAGFEGGYTF. In DNA, the CDR3 is TGCGCCAGCAGCCTACGGGACAGGGCTGGATTCGAGGGGGGCTACACCTTC.

The J gene is TRBJ2-2, the V gene TRBV29-1; no clear D gene. The V and J ends lost 6 bases and 5 bases respectively, with 7 bases between them. The CDR3 loop spans 11 amino acids. Germline CDR1 SQVTM, CDR2 ANQGSEA. This chain's CDR3 is CSVFLTGELFF. The CDR3 region has the DNA TGCAGCGTATTCCTTACCGGGGAGCTGTTTTTT.

The chain combines TRBV28 with TRBJ1-1; TRBD1 agrees at 7 bases. The CDR3 runs to 13 residues. The germline CDR1 and CDR2 sequences are MDHEN and SYDVKM. V dropped 6 bases and J dropped 7; count of bases not matched to a gene: 8. In DNA form, the CDR3 reads TGTGCCAGCAGCTCCCGGACAGGCTATGAAGCTTTCTTT. Its translation is CASSSRTGYEAFF.

The V call is TRBV12-5, the J call TRBJ2-6, with D perhaps matching TRBD1 (6 bases). Deletions cut 0 bases from V and 4 bases from J, with 22 bases between. Germline CDR1 and CDR2: LGHNT and FRNRAP. This CDR3 is 20 amino acids long. CDR3 sequence: CASGLVLPLQGVTGANVLTF. CDR3 DNA: TGTGCTAGTGGTTTGGTACTTCCCCTACAGGGAGTGACAGGGGCCAACGTCCTGACTTTC.

The rearrangement links TRBV5-1 to TRBJ2-7; D is possibly TRBD1 (6 bases). Germline V gene data show CDR1 as SGHRS and CDR2 as YFSETQ. V was trimmed by 4 bases and J by 4 bases, leaving 24 bases between them. This CDR3 comprises 17 residues. The CDR3 spells CASSPQVVGTLQYEQYF. CDR3 DNA sequence: TGCGCCAGCAGCCCACAGGTTGTAGGGACACTCCAATACGAGCAGTACTTC.

This rearrangement joins TRBV5-1 to TRBJ2-5; 12 positions agree with TRBD2. The CDR3 is made up of 16 amino acids. Germline assignment: CDR1 SGHRS and CDR2 YFSETQ. With V trimmed by 1 base and J by 5 bases, 6 bases remained unmatched. The CDR3 coding sequence is TGCGCCAGCAGCTTGCCGACTAGCGGGGGAGTGGAGACCCAGTACTTC. The encoded protein is CASSLPTSGGVETQYF.

V gene TRBV4-1 combines with J gene TRBJ2-2; TRBD1 matches at 7 bases. Germline values: CDR1 MGHRA, CDR2 YSYEKL. The CDR3 length is 15 residues. V shed 5 bases and J 1 base; nucleotides not matched to a gene: 4. The CDR3 spells CASSNTGENTGELFF. CDR3 coding DNA: TGCGCCAGCAGCAACACAGGGGAGAACACCGGGGAGCTGTTTTTT.